Listed here are 9 T cell receptor beta chains from one sample, sequenced in a study of OX40 agonist ivuxolimab in advanced cancers. Generated by immunoSEQ multiplex PCR, the TCRdb table keeps only in-frame clones and is missing some. The table lists about 35,000 clones, around 85% of them singletons. This material consisted of CD4+ or CD8+ T cells sorted from blood, taken in a trial of the OX40 agonist ivuxolimab. These receptors came from an adult with an advanced solid tumor such as melanoma, head and neck, liver or kidney cancer.

In its sample, this clone was seen once. This sequence joins TRBV9 and TRBJ1-1, with 8 bases matching TRBD1. After removal of 3 bases from V and 11 bases from J, the junction contained 12 bases not matched to a gene. Germline V lookup: CDR1 SGDLS, CDR2 YYNGEE. This CDR3 is built from 14 residues. The CDR3 nucleotides read TGTGCCAGCAGCGGTGGACTTGGACAGGGACCCGCTTTCTTT. Translating gives CASSGGLGQGPAFF.

The chain has TRBV6-6 and TRBJ2-3; 7 bases are shared with TRBD1. The CDR3 spans 16 residues. CDR1 MNHNY and CDR2 SVGAGI come from the germline V gene (reference sequence). J lost 4 bases, V lost 2 bases, and 9 bases had no gene match. Here the CDR3 reads CASSYREGAPSDTQYF. For the CDR3, the DNA is TGTGCCAGCAGTTACCGAGAGGGGGCCCCCTCAGATACGCAGTATTTT.

The chain recombines TRBV9 with TRBJ1-1; tentative D call: TRBD1 (5 bases). This CDR3 is built from 12 residues. Trimming took 6 bases from V and 1 from J, leaving 7 bases between them. CDR1 is SGDLS and CDR2 is YYNGEE in the germline V gene. CDR3 nucleotide sequence: TGTGCCAGCAAGGGGTCGAACACTGAAGCTTTCTTT. Translated, it gives CASKGSNTEAFF. Full variable domain (remainder filled in from reference TRBV9 and TRBJ1-1): DSGVTQTPKHLITATGQRVTLRCSPRSGDLSVYWYQQSLDQGLQFLIQYYNGEERAKGNILERFSAQQFPDLHSELNLSSLELGDSALYFCASKGSNTEAFFGQGTRLTVV.

The chain carries TRBV7-6 and TRBJ2-7; D tentatively reads TRBD1 or TRBD2 (7 bases each). Per germline, CDR1 SGHVS and CDR2 FNYEAQ. This CDR3 comprises 16 residues. The V end was cut by 2 bases, the J end by 2 bases, with 16 bases between. The CDR3 DNA reads as TGTGCCAGCAGCTTAAAGCCCCAGGGGGGGACCTACGAGCAGTACTTC. This encodes CASSLKPQGGTYEQYF.

The chain combines TRBV7-3 with TRBJ2-3; either TRBD1 or TRBD2 may supply D (5 bases each). Germline loops: CDR1 SGHTA, CDR2 FQGTGA. Trimming removed 4 bases from V and 2 bases from J, with 16 bases in between. CDR3 length: 16 amino acids. The CDR3 nucleotides read TGTGCCAGCAGCTCTCCCGACGGGGCCTACACAGATACGCAGTATTTT. Amino acids: CASSSPDGAYTDTQYF.

The chain is built from TRBV7-8 and TRBJ2-7, with TRBD1 matching over 7 bases. Germline V CDR1 and CDR2: SGHVS, FQNEAQ. This CDR3 has 16 residues. V was clipped by 5 bases and J by 3 bases; unmatched bases: 13. CDR3 coding DNA: TGTGCCAGCAGCCGAACGGCACCCTCAGGGGGCTACGAGCAGTACTTC. This gives the protein CASSRTAPSGGYEQYF.

The gene calls are TRBV7-3 and TRBJ2-5, with D possibly TRBD1 on 5 matching bases. CDR3 length: 17 amino acids. From germline, CDR1 is SGHTA and CDR2 FQGTGA. V was shortened by 1 base and J by 2 bases, with 17 bases between the two germline ends. In DNA, the CDR3 is TGTGCCAGCAGCTTAATAGGGCCAGGGTTGGGGCAAGAGACCCAGTACTTC. It is translated as CASSLIGPGLGQETQYF.

The gene calls are TRBV9 and TRBJ1-1; unclear D gene. Trimming removed 5 bases from V and 1 base from J, with 9 bases in between. Germline V gene data show CDR1 as SGDLS and CDR2 as YYNGEE. This CDR3 has 13 amino acids. The CDR3 spells CASSAEPNTEAFF. The CDR3 DNA sequence: TGTGCCAGCAGTGCAGAGCCGAACACTGAAGCTTTCTTT.

The gene calls are TRBV9 and TRBJ2-5; perhaps TRBD2 as D (6 bases). Germline loops: CDR1 SGDLS, CDR2 YYNGEE. The V end was cut by 4 bases, the J end by 3 bases, with 10 bases between. The CDR3 is 13 residues long. The CDR3 nucleotides read TGTGCCAGCAGCTTGGGACTGGAAGAGACCCAGTACTTC. Encoded protein: CASSLGLEETQYF.